This T cell receptor (beta chain) was identified in a study of cytomegalovirus exposure and HLA in healthy donors listed by TCRdb under 2017. The study in broad terms: An earlier analysis of about 530 of the donors reported 276 Gb of sequence data and 117 million unique TCR beta sequences obtained from about 170 million T cells. Roughly 5 DR-DQ haplotypes were handled as single units for association and clustering, since linkage in the cohort was strong. Genome-wide SNP genotypes for about three fifths of the roughly 670 donors were used in a later genetic analysis, which treated that subset as a discovery cohort. Of the roughly 410 genotyped donors, 70% to 90% were placed in the genetic ancestry cluster associated with self-reported Caucasian donors. All discovery cohort repertoires had been generated using a single sequencing platform. To predict cytomegalovirus infection status, the study brought together high-throughput TCR immunosequencing, statistical association of individual TCRs with disease status, and machine learning. To study patterns of TCR occurrence, a later analysis re-analyzed previously published TCR beta repertoires from hundreds of donors and added high-resolution HLA genotyping. The number of typed donors differed by locus: roughly 629-630 for A, B, C, DRB1 and DQB1; approximately 520 for DQA1; 606 for DPA1; and roughly 450 for DPB1. The study was designed to test whether signatures of past pathogen exposure could be identified by cataloging public T cell receptors. Class I and class II HLA loci were covered by the typing at four-digit resolution. Donor age, sex, ethnicity and CMV serostatus were compiled alongside the repertoire data. In an earlier analysis of more than 550 of the donors, high-throughput TCR beta sequencing was used to judge whether each TCR beta V gene segment behaved as functional or pseudogenic. The later analysis used no new phenotypic data to find candidate immune exposures, relying instead on TCR beta sequences and their occurrence across donors. The study used immunosequencing to profile the T cell repertoires of approximately 650 subjects and linked those repertoires to cytomegalovirus serostatus. An early release covering about 600 HLA-typed donors comprised roughly 300 gigabases of sequencing data and 85 million to 100 million unique TCR sequences. Among a few hundred genotyped donors of the cohort, an average of approximately 230,000 unique TCR beta nucleotide sequences were sequenced per donor, roughly 20% of them non-productive. In addition to the first cohort of 500 to 850 subjects, a separate validation cohort of approximately 130 different subjects was used.

Turning to this clone: Its specific antigen is unknown. No much larger clone is present one base from it, and per-base qualities are unavailable.

Receptors were amplified or captured by the immunoSEQ multiplex PCR assay. The multiplex PCR relied on a mix of 60 forward primers for TCR Vbeta segments and 13 reverse primers for TCR Jbeta segments. The CDR3 region of rearranged TCR beta genes was amplified from genomic DNA with a multiplex PCR assay. The Illumina HiSeq System was used to sequence the amplified TCR beta libraries as 87-base-pair reads. Per the original workflow: Across the roughly 640 repertoires, a later analysis counted 78 million or so unique TCR beta chains, about 10 million of which were shared by at least two donors. Raw reads were error-corrected and collapsed into unique sequences with a nearest-neighbor algorithm that merged closely related sequences to remove PCR and sequencing errors. CDR3 sequences were aligned to IMGT reference sequences to assign V, D and J gene segments. For a sequence to be retained, at least a six-nucleotide match to both a V gene segment and a J gene segment was required. Rearrangements were classified as productive when the CDR3 lacked stop codons and remained in frame with V and J, and all other rearrangements were classified as non-productive. Following IMGT convention, CDR3 was defined as the stretch from the second conserved V-encoded cysteine up to the conserved J-encoded phenylalanine. The earlier analysis of 587 of the donors excluded sequences that lacked an unambiguous match to a single V gene segment. An earlier analysis of 587 of the donors called V segments functional above 56.7% productive rearrangements and segregating when the between-donor standard deviation exceeded 5%. A statistical classification framework was developed to diagnose cytomegalovirus status using the catalog of TCR beta chain sequences. In a later analysis, V and J genes were assigned by comparing TCR nucleotide sequences against IMGT/GENE-DB human TR gene sequences. A later analysis assigned CDR3 sequences and most-parsimonious VDJ recombination scenarios with the TCRdist pipeline. A later analysis defined each TCR beta chain by its CDR3 amino acid sequence plus V-gene family, and excluded reads lacking a unique V-gene family. A later analysis removed roughly 590 highly shared, low-generation-probability nucleotide sequences to deal with suspected cross-contamination and a sequencing artifact. In a later analysis, a clonal expansion index was calculated for each public chain from normalized within-repertoire ranks of inferred template counts. In a later analysis, generation probabilities were computed with a VDJ recombination model fitted to out-of-frame rearrangements, and the resulting probabilities were checked against IGoR. In a later analysis, hypergeometric tests were used to score TCR-TCR, TCR-HLA and TCR-CMV co-occurrence, with a repertoire-size bias correction applied to TCR pairs. To estimate false discovery rates, a later analysis permuted the HLA or CMV assignments 20 times. A later analysis grouped co-occurring TCRs with DBSCAN, adding TCRdist sequence similarity when clustering within HLA-allele-positive subsets. Repertoires with fewer than 30,000 or more than 120,000 public chains, plus five repertoires with anomalous nucleotide sharing, were excluded from co-occurrence clustering. The table comes from immuneACCESS by way of TCRdb, which keeps in-frame sequences with V and J called. Part of the clones is missing from these tables; in studies checked, under half for an unresolved V gene and the rest for unknown reasons. The V and J calls and clone size are taken from that table; D and trimming were inferred from the DNA. Across this sample there are about 120,000 clones, with roughly 83% seen only once. Approximately 4% of the sample is in the top ten clones.

The cohort was made up of about 610 healthy bone marrow donors. All cohort members were sampled while nominally healthy, although unrecorded immune exposures were likely present. The donor tested CMV seropositive, placing the donor among the roughly 300 seropositive members of the cohort. Every donor gave a peripheral blood sample, and the peripheral blood mononuclear cells from that sample were used for TCR beta sequencing. Genomic DNA was extracted from the blood cell samples with the Qiagen DNeasy Blood Extraction Kit. The CDR3 goes from the cysteine to the phenylalanine over 12 residues. CDR3 DNA only is kept here, 36 bases in frame from base 1. The germline V gene provides CDR1 MGHDK and CDR2 SYGVNS. V is shortened by 7 bases, J by 5 bases, and the region joining them spans 9 bases. What the study reported, not specific to this receptor: Most TCR sequences were seen in very few donors, while some public TCRs were found in many individuals. In both the original and validation cohorts, the classifier was reported to diagnose cytomegalovirus status with high specificity and sensitivity. In a later analysis, TCR association rates were found to vary across HLA loci, with the most associated TCRs seen for DRB1 alleles and the fewest for HLA-C alleles. In a later analysis, several top co-occurrence clusters were reported to appear linked to parvovirus B19, influenza, CMV and Epstein-Barr virus. A further reported finding was that TCR beta sequences accurately predicted the HLA-A and HLA-B alleles for most subjects in the first cohort. Compared with equally common non-associated chains, HLA-associated TCR beta chains in a later analysis were more clonally expanded and had lower generation probabilities. The only immune exposure information available for the cohort was CMV serostatus. Assigning TCR associations to individual alleles was difficult when HLA alleles, especially DR and DQ, strongly co-occurred. V-gene and J-gene trimming of TCR beta chains was associated with a missense DCLRE1C variant in a later genetic analysis, and the association was replicated in an independent cohort. The study gave a list of some 150 TCR beta chains associated with cytomegalovirus. Specific HLA alleles were associated with 16,951 TCR beta sequences at a false discovery rate of 0.05 in a later analysis. Presence/absence analyses assumed roughly uniform sequencing depth across donors, an assumption that may not hold. A few of the identified cytomegalovirus-associated TCR beta chains were confirmed in vitro to be specific for cytomegalovirus antigens. Because some donors lacked HLA typing at each locus, the association tests relied only on the typed subset. Linkage disequilibrium might explain the correlated functional status among segregating V segments, but an unknown experimental factor could not be excluded. This cohort had only TCR beta chains sequenced, and the lack of alpha or paired-chain data limited which features could be detected. The 87-base-pair reads could not distinguish some IMGT-functional V segments, including TRBV6-2 and TRBV6-3, so those segments were excluded. A cluster of highly shared sequence variants was judged likely to represent a technical artifact of the sequencing pipeline. An earlier analysis of 587 of the donors showed that most TCR beta V segments appeared in productive rearrangements either about 87% or about 30% of the time, which broadly matched IMGT annotations. According to the authors, the approach could potentially be generalized to other disease states and immunological phenotypes. Compared with the approximately 710-donor mean, donors in an Asian-associated ancestry cluster had fewer N-insertions in productive TCRs, according to a later genetic analysis. Because counts were too low, seventeen rarely observed V segments, including chromosome 9 orphons, were left out of the earlier analysis of several hundred of the donors. Most CMV-associated TCR beta chains appeared to be HLA-restricted in a later analysis, and the HLA associations seemed to be driven largely by CMV exposure.

This chain is built from TRBV25-1 and TRBJ2-1; the D gene cannot be named for sure. Sequenced material: PBMCs. The source of this sequence is a man aged 30 to 39 in good health and CMV-seropositive. This receptor has the CDR3 CASTQLDNEQFF. The DNA sequence reads TGTGCCAGCACACAGTTGGACAATGAGCAGTTCTTC.